The subject of this entry is one T cell receptor (beta chain). Sequenced by immunoSEQ multiplex PCR; TCRdb stores in-frame clones only, minus some. The sample lists under 200,000 clones, 65% to 90% occurring once. J gave up 16 bases and V 5 bases, and 5 bases lay outside the gene matches. This CDR3 contains 11 residues. These data belong to a study of blood T cell repertoires in COVID-19. The clonotype originates from a human donor in a cohort sampled during active COVID-19. The sample taken for sequencing was peripheral blood. V usage is TRBV12-3 or TRBV12-4 and J usage is TRBJ1-6; 7 positions match TRBD1. In nucleotides, the CDR3 is TGTGCCAGCAGTACGGACAGGCTGCTCCACTTT. It translates to CASSTDRLLHF.